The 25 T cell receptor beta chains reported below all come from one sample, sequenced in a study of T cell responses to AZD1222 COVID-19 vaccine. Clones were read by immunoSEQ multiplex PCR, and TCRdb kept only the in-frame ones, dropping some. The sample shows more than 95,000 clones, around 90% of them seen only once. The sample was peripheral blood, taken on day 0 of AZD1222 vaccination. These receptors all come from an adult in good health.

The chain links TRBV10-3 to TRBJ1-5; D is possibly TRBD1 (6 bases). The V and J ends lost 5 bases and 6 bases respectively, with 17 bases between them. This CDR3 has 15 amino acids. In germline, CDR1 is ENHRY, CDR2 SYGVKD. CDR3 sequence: CAISQEGGSSQPQHF. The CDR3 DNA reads TGTGCCATCAGTCAAGAAGGGGGGTCGAGTCAGCCCCAGCATTTT.

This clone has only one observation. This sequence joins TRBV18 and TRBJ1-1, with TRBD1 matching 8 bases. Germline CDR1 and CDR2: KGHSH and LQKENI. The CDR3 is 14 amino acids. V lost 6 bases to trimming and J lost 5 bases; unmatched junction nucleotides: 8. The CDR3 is CASSPGTGRTEAFF. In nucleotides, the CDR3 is TGTGCCAGCTCGCCTGGGACAGGTAGAACTGAAGCTTTCTTT. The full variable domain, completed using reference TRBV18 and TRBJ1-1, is NAGVMQNPRHLVRRRGQEARLRCSPMKGHSHVYWYRQLPEEGLKFMVYLQKENIIDESGMPKERFSAEFPKEGPSILRIQQVVRGDSAAYFCASSPGTGRTEAFFGQGTRLTVV.

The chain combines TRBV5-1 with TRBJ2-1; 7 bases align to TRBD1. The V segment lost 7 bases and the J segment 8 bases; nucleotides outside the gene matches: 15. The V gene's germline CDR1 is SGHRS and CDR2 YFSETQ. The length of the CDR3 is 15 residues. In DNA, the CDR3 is TGCGCCAGCGCTCCCACGAGACAGGGATCGGATGAGCAGTTCTTC. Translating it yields CASAPTRQGSDEQFF. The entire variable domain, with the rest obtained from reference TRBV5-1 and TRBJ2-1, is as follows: KAGVTQTPRYLIKTRGQQVTLSCSPISGHRSVSWYQQTPGQGLQFLFEYFSETQRNKGNFPGRFSGRQFSNSRSEMNVSTLELGDSALYLCASAPTRQGSDEQFFGPGTRLTVL.

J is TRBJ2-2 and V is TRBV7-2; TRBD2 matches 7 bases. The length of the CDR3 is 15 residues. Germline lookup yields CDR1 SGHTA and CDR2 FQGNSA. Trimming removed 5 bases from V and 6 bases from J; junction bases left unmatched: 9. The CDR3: CASSGRTSYPGELFF. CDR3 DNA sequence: TGTGCCAGCAGCGGGAGGACTAGTTATCCCGGGGAGCTGTTTTTT.

The CDR3 bases are TGCGCCAGCAGCTTGGCCCCAGGGAGCGATCAGCCCCAGCATTTT. The encoded protein is CASSLAPGSDQPQHF. The V call is TRBV5-1, the J call TRBJ1-5; possible D gene TRBD1, 5 bases. The CDR3 is 15 residues long. Trimming took 0 bases from V and 5 from J, leaving 12 bases between them. From germline, CDR1 is SGHRS and CDR2 YFSETQ.

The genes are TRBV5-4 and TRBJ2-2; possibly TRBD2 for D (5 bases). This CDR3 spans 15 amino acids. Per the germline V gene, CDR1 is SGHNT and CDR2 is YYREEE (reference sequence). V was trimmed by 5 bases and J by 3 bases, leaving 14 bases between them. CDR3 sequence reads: CASREVERDTGELFF. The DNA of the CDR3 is TGTGCCAGCAGGGAGGTTGAGAGGGACACCGGGGAGCTGTTTTTT.

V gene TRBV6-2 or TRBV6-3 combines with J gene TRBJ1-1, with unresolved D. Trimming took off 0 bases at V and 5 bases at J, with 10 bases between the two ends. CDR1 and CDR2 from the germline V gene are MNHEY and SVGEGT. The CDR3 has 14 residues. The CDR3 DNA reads TGTGCCAGCAGTTACTCTCCCGGGGATACTGAAGCTTTCTTT. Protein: CASSYSPGDTEAFF.

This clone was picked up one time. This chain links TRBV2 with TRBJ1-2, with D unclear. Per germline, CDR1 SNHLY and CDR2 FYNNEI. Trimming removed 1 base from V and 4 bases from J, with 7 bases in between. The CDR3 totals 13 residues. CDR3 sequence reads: CASSEGLSYGYTF. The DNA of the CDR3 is TGTGCCAGCAGTGAAGGTCTGAGCTATGGCTACACCTTC.

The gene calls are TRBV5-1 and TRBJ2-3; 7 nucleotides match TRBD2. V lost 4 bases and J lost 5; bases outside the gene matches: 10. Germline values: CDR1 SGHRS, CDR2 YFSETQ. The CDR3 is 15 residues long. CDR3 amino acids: CASSPQTSGGDTQYF. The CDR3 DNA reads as TGCGCCAGCAGCCCCCAGACTTCGGGGGGAGATACGCAGTATTTT.

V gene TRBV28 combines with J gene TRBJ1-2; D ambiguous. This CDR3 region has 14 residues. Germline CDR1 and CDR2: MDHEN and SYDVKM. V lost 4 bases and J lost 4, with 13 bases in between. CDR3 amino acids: CASSYPSEGYGYTF. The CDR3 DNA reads TGTGCCAGCAGTTACCCGAGTGAGGGCTATGGCTACACCTTC.

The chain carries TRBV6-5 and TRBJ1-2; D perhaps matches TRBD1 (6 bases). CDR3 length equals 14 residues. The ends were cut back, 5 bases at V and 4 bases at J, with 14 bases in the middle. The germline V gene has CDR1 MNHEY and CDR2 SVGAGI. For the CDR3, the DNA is TGTGCCAGCAGTAGACCACAGGGACCCTATGGCTACACCTTC. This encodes CASSRPQGPYGYTF.

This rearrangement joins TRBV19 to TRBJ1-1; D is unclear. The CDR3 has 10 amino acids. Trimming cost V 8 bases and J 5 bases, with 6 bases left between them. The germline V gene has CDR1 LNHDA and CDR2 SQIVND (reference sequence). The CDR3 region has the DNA TGTGCCAGTTTCAGGACTGAAGCTTTCTTT. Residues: CASFRTEAFF.

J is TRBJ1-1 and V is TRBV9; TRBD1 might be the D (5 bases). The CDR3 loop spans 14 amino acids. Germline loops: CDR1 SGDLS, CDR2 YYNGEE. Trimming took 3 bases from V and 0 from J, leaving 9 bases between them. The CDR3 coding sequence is TGTGCCAGCAGCGACCAGGGTGTGAACACTGAAGCTTTCTTT. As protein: CASSDQGVNTEAFF.

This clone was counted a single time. The CDR3 region is CASSLLAVGKLFF. For the CDR3, the DNA is TGTGCCAGCAGCTTATTGGCCGTCGGAAAACTGTTTTTT. The chain employs TRBV11-3 and TRBJ1-4; D not resolved. Trimming pared 2 bases from V and 10 bases from J, leaving 11 bases between. The CDR3 has 13 residues. Germline assignment: CDR1 SGHNT and CDR2 YENEEA.

Here the CDR3 DNA reads TGTGCCAGCAGCCAAGGACTAGCGGGAGTAGAGACCCAGTACTTC. It encodes CASSQGLAGVETQYF. The chain uses TRBV3-1 (or the pseudogene TRBV3-2) and TRBJ2-5; 12 bases align to TRBD2. After removal of 1 base from V and 4 bases from J, the junction contained 1 base not matched to a gene. Germline CDR1 reads LGHDT; CDR2 reads YNNKEL (reference sequence). There are 15 residues in the CDR3.

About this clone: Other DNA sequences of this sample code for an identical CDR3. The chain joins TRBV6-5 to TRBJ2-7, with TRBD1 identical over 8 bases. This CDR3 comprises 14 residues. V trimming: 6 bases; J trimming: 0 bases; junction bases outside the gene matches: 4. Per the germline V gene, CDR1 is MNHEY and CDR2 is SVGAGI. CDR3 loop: CASRRTGSSYEQYF. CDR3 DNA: TGTGCCAGCAGACGGACAGGGAGCTCCTACGAGCAGTACTTC.

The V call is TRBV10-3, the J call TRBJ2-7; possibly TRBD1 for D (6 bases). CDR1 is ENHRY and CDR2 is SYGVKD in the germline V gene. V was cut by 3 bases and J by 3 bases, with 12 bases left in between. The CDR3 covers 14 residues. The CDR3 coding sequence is TGTGCCATCAGTGAACAGGGTGAAGTCTACGAGCAGTACTTC. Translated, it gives CAISEQGEVYEQYF.

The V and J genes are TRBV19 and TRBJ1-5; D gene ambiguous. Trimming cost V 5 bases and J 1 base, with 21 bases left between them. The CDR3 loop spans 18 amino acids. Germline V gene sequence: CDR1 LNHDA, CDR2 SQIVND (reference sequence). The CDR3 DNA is TGTGCCAGTAGTCTGTCTGGCCACTCGCTTTCGAGCAATCAGCCCCAGCATTTT. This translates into CASSLSGHSLSSNQPQHF. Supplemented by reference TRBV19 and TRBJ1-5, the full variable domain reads DGGITQSPKYLFRKEGQNVTLSCEQNLNHDAMYWYRQDPGQGLRLIYYSQIVNDFQKGDIAEGYSVSREKKESFPLTVTSAQKNPTAFYLCASSLSGHSLSSNQPQHFGDGTRLSIL.

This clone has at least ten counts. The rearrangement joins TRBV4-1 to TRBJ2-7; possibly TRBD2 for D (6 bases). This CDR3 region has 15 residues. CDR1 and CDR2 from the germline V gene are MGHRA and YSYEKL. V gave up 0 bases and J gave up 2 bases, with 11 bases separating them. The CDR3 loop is CASSQDEGEAYEQYF. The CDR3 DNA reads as TGCGCCAGCAGCCAAGATGAAGGGGAGGCCTACGAGCAGTACTTC.

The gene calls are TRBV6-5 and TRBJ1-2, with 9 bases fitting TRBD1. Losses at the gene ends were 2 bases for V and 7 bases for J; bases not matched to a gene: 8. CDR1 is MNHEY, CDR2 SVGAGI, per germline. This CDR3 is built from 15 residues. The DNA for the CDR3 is TGTGCCAGCAGTTACCGTGACAGGGGGTTAGGTGGCTACACCTTC. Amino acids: CASSYRDRGLGGYTF.

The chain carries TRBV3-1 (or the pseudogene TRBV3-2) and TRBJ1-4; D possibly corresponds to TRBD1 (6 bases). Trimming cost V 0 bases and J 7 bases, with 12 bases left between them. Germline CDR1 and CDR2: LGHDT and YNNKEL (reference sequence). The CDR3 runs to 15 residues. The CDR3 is CASSQDWGGGEKLFF. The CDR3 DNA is TGTGCCAGCAGCCAAGATTGGGGGGGCGGTGAAAAACTGTTTTTT.

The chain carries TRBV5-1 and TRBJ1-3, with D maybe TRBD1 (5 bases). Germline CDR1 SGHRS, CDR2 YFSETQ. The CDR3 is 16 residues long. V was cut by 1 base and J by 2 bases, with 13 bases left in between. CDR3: CASSLNSQGTGNTIYF. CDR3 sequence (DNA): TGCGCCAGCAGCTTGAACAGCCAGGGAACTGGAAACACCATATATTTT.

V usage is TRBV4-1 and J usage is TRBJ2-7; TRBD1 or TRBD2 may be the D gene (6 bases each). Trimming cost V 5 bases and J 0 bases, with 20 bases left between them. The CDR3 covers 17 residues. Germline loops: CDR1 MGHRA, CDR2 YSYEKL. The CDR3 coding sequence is TGCGCCAGCAGCTTTGAGGGGGGCGGCCTAAGCTCCTACGAGCAGTACTTC. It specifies CASSFEGGGLSSYEQYF.

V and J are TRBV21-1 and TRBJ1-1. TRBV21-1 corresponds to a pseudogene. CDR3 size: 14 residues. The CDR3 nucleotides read TGTGCCAGCAACGGGACCATGGGGAACACTGAAGCTTTCTTT. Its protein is CASNGTMGNTEAFF.

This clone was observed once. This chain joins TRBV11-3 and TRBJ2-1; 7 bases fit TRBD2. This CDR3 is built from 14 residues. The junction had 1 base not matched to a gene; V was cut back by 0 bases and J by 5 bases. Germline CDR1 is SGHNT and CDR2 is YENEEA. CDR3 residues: CASSLDRGDNEQFF. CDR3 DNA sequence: TGTGCCAGCAGCTTAGACCGGGGGGACAATGAGCAGTTCTTC.